This TCR beta chain was retrieved from a study of OX40 agonist ivuxolimab in advanced cancers. Study-wide findings and caveats: Dose levels from 0.1 to 3.0 mg/kg saw CD4+ and CD8+ blood T cells expand clonally by week 6.

Assay used: immunoSEQ multiplex PCR; TCRdb lists only in-frame clones, some missing. Of around 6,100 clones listed, 60% to 85% were seen once; the top ten hold about 25%. A remark on this clone: Its antigen is undetermined.

Germline V CDR1 and CDR2: MNHEY, SMNVEV (reference sequence). V lost 7 bases and J lost 3; bases outside the gene matches: 15. The CDR3 contains 16 residues. Sequences were derived from CD4+ or CD8+ T cells sorted from blood, sampled in a trial of the OX40 agonist ivuxolimab. V is TRBV27 and J is TRBJ2-7, with TRBD1 identical over 7 bases. This sequence originates from an adult with an advanced solid tumor such as melanoma, head and neck, liver or kidney cancer. CDR3 loop: CASNPWDSYKGYEQYF. The CDR3 DNA follows: TGTGCCAGCAATCCTTGGGACAGTTACAAGGGCTACGAGCAGTACTTC.